The next 28 T cell receptor beta chains were all read from a single sample in a study of blood T cells in healthy people across ages. Then a second PCR, running roughly 7 to 11 cycles, was carried out with a sample-barcoded 5' primer and a J-beta primer mix. TCRdb fed the 5' RACE reads into MiXCR, producing one record per CDR3 protein. This sample has over 950,000 distinct CDR3 sequences, with roughly two fifths found just once. Sequencing was performed on blood. The receptors come from a man aged 18 to 29 in good health.

This clonotype was picked up a small number of times. The chain combines TRBV4-3 with TRBJ2-2, with no clear D. The CDR3 sequence is 16 residues long. CDR1 is LGHNA and CDR2 is YSLEER in the germline V gene. The ends were cut back, 1 base at V and 0 bases at J, with 9 bases in the middle. The CDR3 nucleotides read TGCGCCAGCAGCCAAGCTTCAGGAGCGAACACCGGGGAGCTGTTTTTT. This gives the protein CASSQASGANTGELFF.

This clonotype was recorded a few times. The chain couples TRBV20-1 to TRBJ1-5; maybe TRBD1 (5 bases). Trimming removed 6 bases at V and 12 bases at J, with 15 bases between. This CDR3 is 11 amino acids long. Germline V gives CDR1 DFQATT, CDR2 SNEGSKA (reference sequence). The CDR3 DNA reads as TGCAGTGCCCGGGGGGGGGAAGGCCAGCATTTT. This codes for CSARGGEGQHF.

Points on this clonotype: The junction differs from germline at one of its ends, possibly a read error. The rearrangement joins TRBV6-6 to TRBJ1-6, with D unresolved. This CDR3 region has 13 residues. Germline V CDR1 and CDR2: MNHNY, SVGAGI (reference sequence). CDR3 sequence: CASSHSGWEGLHF. CDR3 nucleotides: TGTGCCAGCAGTCACTCAGGCTGGGAAGGCCTCCACTTT.

This clonotype occurred a few times. The rearrangement joins TRBV9 to TRBJ2-2; possible D gene TRBD1, 6 bases. CDR1 SGDLS and CDR2 YYNGEE come from the germline V gene. V was shortened by 0 bases and J by 10 bases, with 7 bases between the two germline ends. The CDR3 has 12 amino acids. The CDR3 spells CASSVAGEELFF. CDR3 coding DNA: TGTGCCAGCAGCGTAGCAGGGGAGGAGCTGTTTTTT.

CDR3 DNA: TGTGCCAGCAGAGCTACGGGACTTCGCATGAACACTGAAGCTTTCTTT. Residues: CASRATGLRMNTEAFF. The V call is TRBV2, the J call TRBJ1-1; the D gene is possibly TRBD1 (5 bases). Germline V gene lookup returns CDR1 SNHLY and CDR2 FYNNEI. V lost 6 bases to trimming and J lost 0 bases, with 17 bases between them. The CDR3 contains 16 residues.

This clonotype was seen a handful of times. This sequence joins TRBV10-3 and TRBJ1-4; TRBD1 matches at 8 bases. Germline V gene lookup returns CDR1 ENHRY and CDR2 SYGVKD. The CDR3 is made up of 14 amino acids. V lost 3 bases, J lost 7 bases, and 4 bases stayed unmatched. The CDR3 protein is CAISDPGGGEKLFF. In DNA form, the CDR3 reads TGTGCCATCAGTGACCCAGGGGGCGGTGAAAAACTGTTTTTT.

This clonotype was counted many times. The rearrangement links TRBV15 to TRBJ2-3; tentative D call: TRBD2 (5 bases). The CDR3 has 14 amino acids. Germline lookup yields CDR1 LNHNV and CDR2 YYDKDF (reference sequence). Trimming shortened V by 6 bases and J by 2 bases, and 12 bases separated the two germline ends. The DNA of the CDR3 is TGTGCCACCAGGATGGCGGGCTCCACAGATACGCAGTATTTT. Residues: CATRMAGSTDTQYF.

This clonotype was observed a few times. V is TRBV12-3 or TRBV12-4 and J is TRBJ2-5; perhaps TRBD1 as D (6 bases). The CDR3 sequence is 14 residues long. Deletions cut 3 bases from V and 5 bases from J, with 13 bases between. The CDR3 sequence is CASSFGQGKETQYF. The CDR3 coding sequence is TGTGCCAGCAGTTTTGGCCAGGGGAAGGAGACCCAGTACTTC.

V usage is TRBV12-3 or TRBV12-4 and J usage is TRBJ2-2; 9 bases fit TRBD1. This CDR3 region has 15 residues. Germline trimming cut 5 bases from V and 4 bases from J; bases unmatched to any gene: 5. The CDR3: CASSRTGASTGELFF. CDR3 coding DNA: TGTGCCAGCAGTCGGACAGGGGCGAGCACCGGGGAGCTGTTTTTT.

In the case of this clonotype: No conserved phenylalanine or tryptophan is present at the end of the CDR3, so a read error is the likely explanation. V is TRBV9 and J is TRBJ2-1; D is unresolved. In germline, CDR1 is SGDLS, CDR2 YYNGEE. With 1 base removed from V and 7 bases from J, the gap between germline ends came to 6 bases. The CDR3 totals 12 residues. The CDR3 nucleotides are TGTGCCAGCAGCGTAAGTGGGAATGAGCAGTTCTCC. Its translation: CASSVSGNEQFS.

This clonotype was counted only a few times. The chain couples TRBV7-9 to TRBJ2-3, with a weak D call TRBD2 (5 bases). Germline values: CDR1 SEHNR, CDR2 FQNEAQ (reference sequence). The V end lost 3 bases, the J end lost 2 bases, and 12 bases lay between the germline ends. This CDR3 spans 15 amino acids. In DNA form, the CDR3 reads TGTGCCAGCAGCTTGAAGAGGGTCCCCACAGATACGCAGTATTTT. Its translation: CASSLKRVPTDTQYF.

The chain employs TRBV5-1 and TRBJ2-1; D possibly corresponds to TRBD2 (5 bases). CDR3 length: 16 amino acids. Trimming cost V 0 bases and J 3 bases, with 13 bases left between them. The germline V gene has CDR1 SGHRS and CDR2 YFSETQ. CDR3 in amino acids: CASSLVGGYSYNEQFF. CDR3 bases: TGCGCCAGCAGCTTGGTAGGCGGGTATAGCTACAATGAGCAGTTCTTC.

This clonotype occurred many times. The chain uses TRBV20-1 and TRBJ1-4; 8 positions agree with TRBD1. The germline V gene has CDR1 DFQATT and CDR2 SNEGSKA (reference sequence). Germline trimming cut 1 base from V and 7 bases from J; bases unmatched to any gene: 14. The CDR3 spans 17 residues. CDR3 amino acids: CSARGAVPDRGGEKLFF. The CDR3 region has the DNA TGCAGTGCTAGAGGCGCCGTTCCCGACAGGGGCGGTGAAAAACTGTTTTTT.

V is TRBV10-3 and J is TRBJ2-1; the match to TRBD2 covers 9 bases. Per the germline V gene, CDR1 is ENHRY and CDR2 is SYGVKD. With V trimmed by 6 bases and J by 7 bases, 16 bases remained unmatched. This CDR3 has 17 residues. CDR3: CAIRPGGGGVFVNEQFF. CDR3 nucleotides: TGTGCCATCAGGCCCGGGGGCGGGGGGGTTTTTGTAAATGAGCAGTTCTTC.

The chain is built from TRBV12-3 or TRBV12-4 and TRBJ2-4, with D unclear. The ends were cut back, 2 bases at V and 1 base at J, with 6 bases in the middle. The CDR3 covers 14 residues. This CDR3 reads CASSLRIAKNIQYF. CDR3 bases: TGTGCCAGCAGTTTAAGAATTGCCAAAAACATTCAGTACTTC.

In this sample, this clonotype turned up a few times. The chain links TRBV3-1 to TRBJ1-2; 7 bases line up with TRBD1. The CDR3 covers 15 residues. V trimming: 0 bases; J trimming: 8 bases; junction bases outside the gene matches: 9. CDR1 and CDR2 from the germline V gene are LGHDT and YNNKEL (reference sequence). Here the CDR3 DNA reads TGTGCCAGCAGCCAAGATCACGGGACAGCACGGGGCTACACCTTC. Amino acid sequence: CASSQDHGTARGYTF.

The genes are TRBV7-9 and TRBJ2-3; 12 bases fit TRBD1. The length of the CDR3 is 19 residues. CDR1 is SEHNR, CDR2 FQNEAQ, per germline (reference sequence). CDR3 coding DNA: TGTGGAGTAAGAGGGACAGGGGGCCCAGCGGGGGGCCCCACAGATACGCAGTATTTT. This encodes CGVRGTGGPAGGPTDTQYF.

There are a few counts of this clonotype. This chain links TRBV4-1 with TRBJ2-3, with TRBD2 identical over 9 bases. This CDR3 comprises 15 residues. Germline loops: CDR1 MGHRA, CDR2 YSYEKL. V shed 1 base and J 3 bases; nucleotides not matched to a gene: 2. DNA for the CDR3: TGCGCCAGCAGCCAAGTTGGACTAGCGACAGATACGCAGTATTTT. It yields the protein CASSQVGLATDTQYF.

CDR3 protein: CASSDSRERGTEAFF. CDR3 bases: TGTGCCAGCAGCGACAGCAGGGAGCGTGGTACTGAAGCTTTCTTT. This sequence joins TRBV9 and TRBJ1-1; weak D call: TRBD1 (5 bases). V lost 3 bases and J 5 bases, leaving 17 bases between the germline ends. The germline gives CDR1 SGDLS, CDR2 YYNGEE. This CDR3 spans 15 amino acids.

The V call is TRBV7-2, the J call TRBJ2-5, with D possibly TRBD2 on 6 matching bases. CDR1 and CDR2 from the germline V gene are SGHTA and FQGNSA. V lost 4 bases and J lost 11, with 29 bases in between. CDR3 length: 17 amino acids. CDR3 residues: CASSYNKGGGLGNEQYF. In DNA, the CDR3 is TGTGCCAGCAGCTATAACAAAGGAGGAGGGTTGGGGAATGAGCAGTACTTC.

The chain recombines TRBV7-2 with TRBJ2-3; D is possibly TRBD2 (6 bases). The ends were cut back, 2 bases at V and 6 bases at J, with 12 bases in the middle. The CDR3 contains 14 residues. CDR1 SGHTA and CDR2 FQGNSA come from the germline V gene. This chain's CDR3 is CASSLYVEGDTQYF. The CDR3 DNA reads as TGTGCCAGCAGCTTATATGTGGAGGGGGATACGCAGTATTTT.

This clonotype was seen more than once but under ten times. This chain joins TRBV27 and TRBJ1-2; 7 positions agree with TRBD1. The CDR3 extends over 15 amino acids. Germline V gene lookup returns CDR1 MNHEY and CDR2 SMNVEV (reference sequence). The V gene end was trimmed by 5 bases and the J gene end by 8 bases; junction bases not matched to a gene: 14. The CDR3 region has the DNA TGTGCCAGCAGTAACTACTTGGGGACAGCGGGAGGCTACACCTTC. This translates into CASSNYLGTAGGYTF.

This sequence joins TRBV7-2 and TRBJ1-2, with TRBD1 as a possible D gene (6 bases). This CDR3 is built from 14 residues. V lost 2 bases, J lost 4 bases, and 11 bases lay in between. The germline V gene encodes CDR1 SGHTA and CDR2 FQGNSA. CDR3 in amino acids: CASSLTGAIYGYTF. In DNA, the CDR3 is TGTGCCAGCAGCTTAACGGGGGCGATCTATGGCTACACCTTC. The full variable domain, in which reference TRBV7-2 and TRBJ1-2 provide the parts outside the CDR3, is GAGVSQSPSNKVTEKGKDVELRCDPISGHTALYWYRQSLGQGLEFLIYFQGNSAPDKSGLPSDRFSAERTGGSVSTLTIQRTQQEDSAVYLCASSLTGAIYGYTFGSGTRLTVV.

This clonotype has at least ten counts. The chain carries TRBV10-3 and TRBJ2-3; D tentatively fits TRBD1 or TRBD2 (6 bases each). This CDR3 has 15 residues. CDR1 and CDR2 (germline): ENHRY, SYGVKD. The germline V and J ends were trimmed by 0 bases and 0 bases, with 7 bases remaining between them. The CDR3 sequence: CAISESGGSTDTQYF. The CDR3 DNA reads TGTGCCATCAGTGAGTCCGGGGGCAGCACAGATACGCAGTATTTT.

This clonotype has a handful of counts. Mismatch with germline at one junction end may stem from a read error. The CDR3 bases are TGCGCCAGCACCCAATCCGTTGGTACTTCTAGTTATGGCTACACCTTC. This encodes CASTQSVGTSSYGYTF. The chain couples TRBV4-1 to TRBJ1-2, with D unclear. CDR1 is MGHRA, CDR2 YSYEKL, per germline. There are 16 residues in the CDR3.

The CDR3 bases are TGTGCCAGCAGTGACCAGGGGAAGAGTCAGCCCCAGCATTTT. As protein: CASSDQGKSQPQHF. The V call is TRBV6-6, the J call TRBJ1-5; D might be TRBD1 (6 bases). Germline V gives CDR1 MNHNY, CDR2 SVGAGI (reference sequence). The CDR3 covers 14 residues. V lost 5 bases to trimming and J lost 6 bases, with 14 bases between them.

This clonotype was observed a few times. A much larger clone lies a single base off, so this may be a read error. This rearrangement joins TRBV29-1 to TRBJ2-7, with D perhaps TRBD1 or TRBD2 (5 bases each). V dropped 1 base and J dropped 0 bases, with 16 bases sitting between them. There are 16 residues in the CDR3. Looked up from germline, CDR1 is SQVTM and CDR2 is ANQGSEA. CDR3 residues: CSVEGKGRLSSYEQYF. CDR3 nucleotide sequence: TGCAGCGTTGAAGGAAAGGGACGCCTCAGCTCCTACGAGCAGTACTTC.

This clonotype was observed a handful of times. The genes are TRBV12-3 or TRBV12-4 and TRBJ1-1; D gene ambiguous. The CDR3 is 12 amino acids. V shed 3 bases and J shed 4 bases, with 6 bases lying between them. The CDR3 loop reads CASSLETTEAFF. Here the CDR3 DNA reads TGTGCCAGCAGTTTGGAGACCACTGAAGCTTTCTTT.